Listed here is a single T cell receptor (beta chain). The CD8+ and CD4+ T cells were isolated magnetically using a negative isolation approach, whereas the TEMRA cells were enriched by FACS. The CDR3 covers 15 residues. V lost 0 bases to trimming and J lost 1 base, with 8 bases between them. Germline V gene sequence: CDR1 KGHSH, CDR2 LQKENI. Random hexamers were used to reverse transcribe an amount of roughly 0.45 to 1 ug RNA. TCR beta CDR3 was amplified by immunoSEQ covering 54 Vbeta and 13 Jbeta. MiXCR, applied by TCRdb to the immunoSEQ multiplex PCR reads, yields one record per CDR3 protein. The sample lists 150,000 to 200,000 distinct CDR3 sequences; 85% to 95% were seen once. These data originate in a study of CD8 T cells in Susac syndrome. About the research overall: Of the sequenced Susac syndrome patients, about 6 had active disease and about eight were in remission. Patients with Susac syndrome were therapy-naive, treated with corticosteroids, or treated with intravenous immunoglobulin alone when blood was collected.

The genes are TRBV18 and TRBJ2-3; the D is unclear. This TCR was recovered from a human donor with Susac syndrome. The specimen was CD4+ T cells from PBMCs. The CDR3 bases are TGTGCCAGCTCACCACCAGGTGGTCGCACAGATACGCAGTATTTT. Translating it yields CASSPPGGRTDTQYF.